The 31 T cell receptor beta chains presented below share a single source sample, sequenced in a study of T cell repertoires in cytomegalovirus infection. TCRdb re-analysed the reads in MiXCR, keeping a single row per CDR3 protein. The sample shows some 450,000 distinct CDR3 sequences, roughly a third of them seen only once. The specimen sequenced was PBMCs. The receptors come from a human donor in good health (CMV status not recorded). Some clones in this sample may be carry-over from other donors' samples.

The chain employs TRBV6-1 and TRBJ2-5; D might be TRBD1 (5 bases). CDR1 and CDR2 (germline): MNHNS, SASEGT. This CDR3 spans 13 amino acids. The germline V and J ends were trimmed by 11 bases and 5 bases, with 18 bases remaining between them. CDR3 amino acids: CAHQGGRQETQYF. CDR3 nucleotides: TGTGCCCACCAGGGTGGGCGTCAGGAGACCCAGTACTTC.

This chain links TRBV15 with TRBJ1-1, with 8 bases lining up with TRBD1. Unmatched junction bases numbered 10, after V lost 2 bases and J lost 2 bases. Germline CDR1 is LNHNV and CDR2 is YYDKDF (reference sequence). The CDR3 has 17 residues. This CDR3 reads CATSRSLWGQVNTEAFF. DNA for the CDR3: TGTGCCACCAGCAGATCTCTGTGGGGACAGGTTAACACTGAAGCTTTCTTT.

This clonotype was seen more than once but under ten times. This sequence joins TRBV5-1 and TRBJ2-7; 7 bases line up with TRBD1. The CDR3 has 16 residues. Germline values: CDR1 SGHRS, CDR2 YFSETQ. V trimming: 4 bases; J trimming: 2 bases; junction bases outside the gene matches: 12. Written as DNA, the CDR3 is TGCGCCAGCAGCGTTACTACCGGGACAGCGGCCTACGAGCAGTACTTC. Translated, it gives CASSVTTGTAAYEQYF.

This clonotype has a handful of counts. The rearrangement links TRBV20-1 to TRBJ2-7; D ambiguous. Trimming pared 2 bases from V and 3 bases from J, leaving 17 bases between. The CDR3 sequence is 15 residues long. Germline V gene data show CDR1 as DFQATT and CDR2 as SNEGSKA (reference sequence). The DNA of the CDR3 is TGCAGTGCTAGACCGCTTGGGGTCCGAGGCTACGAGCAGTACTTC. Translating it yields CSARPLGVRGYEQYF.

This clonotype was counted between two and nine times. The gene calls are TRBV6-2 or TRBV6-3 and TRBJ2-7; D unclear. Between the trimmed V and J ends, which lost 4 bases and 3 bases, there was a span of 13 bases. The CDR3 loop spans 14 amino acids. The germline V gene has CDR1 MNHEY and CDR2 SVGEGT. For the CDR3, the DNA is TGTGCCAGCAGTTTTGATTGGTGGAGCTACGAGCAGTACTTC. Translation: CASSFDWWSYEQYF.

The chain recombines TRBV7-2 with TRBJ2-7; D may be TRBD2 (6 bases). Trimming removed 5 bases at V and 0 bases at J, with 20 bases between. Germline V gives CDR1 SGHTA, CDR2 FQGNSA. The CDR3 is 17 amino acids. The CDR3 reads CASSAPGWTGVSYEQYF. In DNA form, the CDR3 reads TGTGCCAGCAGCGCCCCCGGGTGGACGGGGGTCTCCTACGAGCAGTACTTC.

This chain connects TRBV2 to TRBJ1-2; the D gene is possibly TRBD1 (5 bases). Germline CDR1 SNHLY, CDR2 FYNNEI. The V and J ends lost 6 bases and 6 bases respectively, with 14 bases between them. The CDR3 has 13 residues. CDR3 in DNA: TGTGCCAGCAGCGGAACCGGGACCGATGGCTACACCTTC. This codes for CASSGTGTDGYTF.

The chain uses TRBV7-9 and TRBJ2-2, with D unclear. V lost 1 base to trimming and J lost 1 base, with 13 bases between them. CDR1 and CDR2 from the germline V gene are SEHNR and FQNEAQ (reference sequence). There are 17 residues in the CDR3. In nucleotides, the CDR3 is TGTGCCAGCAGCTTAGTTGGTCCCGCCCTGAACACCGGGGAGCTGTTTTTT. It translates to CASSLVGPALNTGELFF.

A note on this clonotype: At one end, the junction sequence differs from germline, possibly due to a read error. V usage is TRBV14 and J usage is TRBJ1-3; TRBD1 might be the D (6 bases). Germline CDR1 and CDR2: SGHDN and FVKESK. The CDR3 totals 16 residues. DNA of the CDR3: TGTGCCAGCAGCCAGACGACAGGAGGCTCTGGAAACACCATATCTTTT. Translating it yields CASSQTTGGSGNTISF.

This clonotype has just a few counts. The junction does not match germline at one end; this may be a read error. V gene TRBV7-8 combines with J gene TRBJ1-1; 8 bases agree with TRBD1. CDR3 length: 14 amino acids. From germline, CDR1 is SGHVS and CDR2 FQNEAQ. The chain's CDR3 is CAGSRDRGNTEAFF. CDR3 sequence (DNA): TGTGCCGGCAGCAGAGACAGGGGCAACACTGAAGCTTTCTTT. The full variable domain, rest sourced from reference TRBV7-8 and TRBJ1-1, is GAGVSQSPRYKVAKRGQDVALRCDPISGHVSLFWYQQALGQGPEFLTYFQNEAQLDKSGLPSDRFFAERPEGSVSTLKIQRTQQEDSAVYLCAGSRDRGNTEAFFGQGTRLTVV.

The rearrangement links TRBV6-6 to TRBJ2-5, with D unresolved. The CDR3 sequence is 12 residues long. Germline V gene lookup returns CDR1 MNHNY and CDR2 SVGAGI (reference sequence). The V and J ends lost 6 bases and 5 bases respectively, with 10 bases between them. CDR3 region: CASSRRPETQYF. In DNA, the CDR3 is TGTGCCAGCAGCCGACGGCCCGAGACCCAGTACTTC.

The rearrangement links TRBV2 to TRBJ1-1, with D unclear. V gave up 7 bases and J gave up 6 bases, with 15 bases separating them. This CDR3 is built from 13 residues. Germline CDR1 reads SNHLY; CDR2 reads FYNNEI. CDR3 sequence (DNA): TGTGCCAGCATCCCCCGAAATTCAGCTGAAGCTTTCTTT. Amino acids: CASIPRNSAEAFF.

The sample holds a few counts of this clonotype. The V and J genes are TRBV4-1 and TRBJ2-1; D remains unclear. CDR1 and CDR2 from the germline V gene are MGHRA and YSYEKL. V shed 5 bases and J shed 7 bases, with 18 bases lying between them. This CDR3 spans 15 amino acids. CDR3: CASSGPPDHRNEQFF. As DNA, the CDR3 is TGCGCCAGCAGCGGCCCCCCCGACCACCGAAATGAGCAGTTCTTC.

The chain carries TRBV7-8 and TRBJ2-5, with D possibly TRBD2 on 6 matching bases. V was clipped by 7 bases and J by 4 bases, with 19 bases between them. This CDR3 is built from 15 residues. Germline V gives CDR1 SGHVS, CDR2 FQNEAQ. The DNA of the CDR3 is TGTGCCAGCAATACGTGGGGGGAGGTTGGAGAGACCCAGTACTTC. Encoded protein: CASNTWGEVGETQYF.

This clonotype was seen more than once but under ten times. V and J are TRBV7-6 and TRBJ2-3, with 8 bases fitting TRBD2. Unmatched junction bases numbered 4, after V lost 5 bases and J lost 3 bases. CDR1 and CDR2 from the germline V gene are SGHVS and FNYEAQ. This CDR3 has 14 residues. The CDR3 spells CASSPAGGTDTQYF. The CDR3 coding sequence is TGTGCCAGCAGCCCCGCGGGGGGTACAGATACGCAGTATTTT.

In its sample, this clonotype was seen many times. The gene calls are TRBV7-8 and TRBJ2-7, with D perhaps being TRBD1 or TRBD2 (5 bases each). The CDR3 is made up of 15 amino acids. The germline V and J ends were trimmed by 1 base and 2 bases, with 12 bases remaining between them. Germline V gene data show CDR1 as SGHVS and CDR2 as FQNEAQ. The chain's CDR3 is CASSLGGSSAYEQYF. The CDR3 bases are TGTGCCAGCAGCTTAGGGGGGAGTTCGGCCTACGAGCAGTACTTC.

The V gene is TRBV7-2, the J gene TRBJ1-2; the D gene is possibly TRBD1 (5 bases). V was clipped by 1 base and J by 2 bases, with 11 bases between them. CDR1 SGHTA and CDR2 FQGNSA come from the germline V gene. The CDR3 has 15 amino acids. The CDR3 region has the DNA TGTGCCAGCAGCTTAGTGGGGCGGGCGAACTATGGCTACACCTTC. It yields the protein CASSLVGRANYGYTF.

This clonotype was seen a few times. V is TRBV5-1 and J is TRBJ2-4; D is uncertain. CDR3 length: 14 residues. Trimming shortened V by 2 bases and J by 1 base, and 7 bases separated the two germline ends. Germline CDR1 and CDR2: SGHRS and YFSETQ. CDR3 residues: CASSLGYAKNIQYF. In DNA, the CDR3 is TGCGCCAGCAGCTTAGGCTACGCCAAAAACATTCAGTACTTC.

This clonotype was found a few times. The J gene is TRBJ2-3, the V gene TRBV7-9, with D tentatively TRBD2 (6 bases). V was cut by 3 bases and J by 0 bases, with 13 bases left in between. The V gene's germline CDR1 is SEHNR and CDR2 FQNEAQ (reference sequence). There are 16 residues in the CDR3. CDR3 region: CASSFGGLRSTDTQYF. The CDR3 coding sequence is TGTGCCAGCAGCTTCGGGGGATTGAGAAGCACAGATACGCAGTATTTT. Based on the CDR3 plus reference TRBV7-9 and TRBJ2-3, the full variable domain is DTGVSQNPRHKITKRGQNVTFRCDPISEHNRLYWYRQTLGQGPEFLTYFQNEAQLEKSRLLSDRFSAERPKGSFSTLEIQRTEQGDSAMYLCASSFGGLRSTDTQYFGPGTRLTVL.

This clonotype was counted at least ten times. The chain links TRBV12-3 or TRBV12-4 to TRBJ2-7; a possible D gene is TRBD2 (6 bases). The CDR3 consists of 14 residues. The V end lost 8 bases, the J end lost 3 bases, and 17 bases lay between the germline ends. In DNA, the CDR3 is TGTGCCAGCTCCGCCGGGCGGGGCGGCTACGAGCAGTACTTC. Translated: CASSAGRGGYEQYF.

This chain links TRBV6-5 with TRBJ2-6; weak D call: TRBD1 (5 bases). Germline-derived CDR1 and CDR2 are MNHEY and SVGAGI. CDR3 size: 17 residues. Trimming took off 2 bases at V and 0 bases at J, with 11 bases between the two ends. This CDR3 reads CASSYAPGISGANVLTF. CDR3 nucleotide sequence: TGTGCCAGCAGTTACGCCCCAGGGATCTCTGGGGCCAACGTCCTGACTTTC.

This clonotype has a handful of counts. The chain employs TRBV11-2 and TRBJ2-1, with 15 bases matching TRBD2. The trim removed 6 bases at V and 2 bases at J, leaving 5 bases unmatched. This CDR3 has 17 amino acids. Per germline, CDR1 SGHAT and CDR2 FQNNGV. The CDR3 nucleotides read TGTGCCAGCAGATCTGGACTAGCGGGGGGGCCCTACAATGAGCAGTTCTTC. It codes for CASRSGLAGGPYNEQFF. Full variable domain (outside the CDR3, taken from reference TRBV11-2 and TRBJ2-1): EAGVAQSPRYKIIEKRQSVAFWCNPISGHATLYWYQQILGQGPKLLIQFQNNGVVDDSQLPKDRFSAERLKGVDSTLKIQPAKLEDSAVYLCASRSGLAGGPYNEQFFGPGTRLTVL.

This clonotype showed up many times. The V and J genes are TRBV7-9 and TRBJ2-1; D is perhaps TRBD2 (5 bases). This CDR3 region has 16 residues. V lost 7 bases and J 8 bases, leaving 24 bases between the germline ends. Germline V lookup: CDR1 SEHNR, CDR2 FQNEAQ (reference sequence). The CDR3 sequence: CASTGSLRGITHEQFF. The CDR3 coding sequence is TGTGCCAGCACCGGTAGCCTAAGAGGGATTACCCATGAGCAGTTCTTC.

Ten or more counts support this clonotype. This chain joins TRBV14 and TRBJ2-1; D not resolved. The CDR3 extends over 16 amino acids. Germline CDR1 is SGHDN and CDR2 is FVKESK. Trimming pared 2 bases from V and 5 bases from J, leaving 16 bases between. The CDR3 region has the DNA TGTGCCAGCAGCCAACTTCGGCACGGTGACGACAATGAGCAGTTCTTC. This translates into CASSQLRHGDDNEQFF.

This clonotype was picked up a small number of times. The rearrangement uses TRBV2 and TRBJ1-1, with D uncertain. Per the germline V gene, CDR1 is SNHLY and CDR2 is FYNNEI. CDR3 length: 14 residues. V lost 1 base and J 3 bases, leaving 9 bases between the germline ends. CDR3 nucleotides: TGTGCCAGCAGTGAAGATGGAGCGGACACTGAAGCTTTCTTT. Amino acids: CASSEDGADTEAFF.

This chain's CDR3 is CASSQTGEPHEQYV. The CDR3 coding sequence is TGTGCCAGCAGCCAGACGGGTGAGCCCCACGAGCAGTACGTC. The rearrangement joins TRBV7-6 to TRBJ2-7; D remains ambiguous. Looked up from germline, CDR1 is SGHVS and CDR2 is FNYEAQ. Trimming stripped 5 bases from V and 5 bases from J, with 16 bases between. The CDR3 runs to 14 residues.

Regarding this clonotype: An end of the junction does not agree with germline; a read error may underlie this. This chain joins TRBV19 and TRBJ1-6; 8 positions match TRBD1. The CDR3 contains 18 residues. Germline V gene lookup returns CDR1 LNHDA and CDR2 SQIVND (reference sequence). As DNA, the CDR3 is TGTGACAGTACCCACCGGACAGGGTTAAGCTCCTATACTTCACCCCTCCACTTT. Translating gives CDSTHRTGLSSYTSPLHF.

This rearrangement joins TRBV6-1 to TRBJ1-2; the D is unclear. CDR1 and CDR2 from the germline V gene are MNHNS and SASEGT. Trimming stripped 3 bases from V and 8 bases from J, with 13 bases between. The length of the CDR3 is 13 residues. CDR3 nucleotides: TGTGCCAGCAGTGATGGTGGCCATTGGGGCTACACCTTC. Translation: CASSDGGHWGYTF.

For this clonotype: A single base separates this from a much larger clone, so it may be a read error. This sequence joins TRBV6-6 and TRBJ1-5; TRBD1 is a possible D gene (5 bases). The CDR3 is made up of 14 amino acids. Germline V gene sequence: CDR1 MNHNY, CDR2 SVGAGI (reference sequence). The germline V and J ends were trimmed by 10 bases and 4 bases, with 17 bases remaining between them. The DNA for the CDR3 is TGTGCCATCGGGTTTCAGGGTCCTAATCAGCCCCAGCATTTT. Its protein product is CAIGFQGPNQPQHF.

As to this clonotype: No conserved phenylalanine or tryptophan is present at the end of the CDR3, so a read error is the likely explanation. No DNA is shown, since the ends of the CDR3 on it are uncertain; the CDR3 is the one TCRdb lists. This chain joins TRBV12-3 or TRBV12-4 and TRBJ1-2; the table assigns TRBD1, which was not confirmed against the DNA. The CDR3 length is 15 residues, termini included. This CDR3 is CASSYRQGVNYGYTL.

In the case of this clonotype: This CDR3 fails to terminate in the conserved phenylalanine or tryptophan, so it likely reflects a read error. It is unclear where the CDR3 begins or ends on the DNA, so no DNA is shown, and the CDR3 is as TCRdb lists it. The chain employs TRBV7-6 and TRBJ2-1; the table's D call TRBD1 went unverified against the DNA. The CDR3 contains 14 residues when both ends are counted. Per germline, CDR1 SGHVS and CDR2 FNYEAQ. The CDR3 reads CASRSLTGYNEQLL.